A single sample is the source of the 22 T cell receptor beta chains below, sequenced in a study of T-cell memory formation after mild COVID-19. MiXCR, run by TCRdb on the 5' RACE reads, gives a single entry per CDR3 protein. Among under 300,000 distinct CDR3 sequences, over 7% were seen once, and the ten largest hold 22%. Specimen: PBMCs or a T cell subset sorted from them (not recorded which). These receptors originate from a man between 18 and 35 years old who had mild COVID-19 (a few samples of this study predate the infection). Cell type and time point are not known.

This clonotype was detected only a few times. The J gene is TRBJ2-2, the V gene TRBV12-3 or TRBV12-4; tentatively, D is TRBD2 (5 bases). This CDR3 comprises 14 residues. Deletions cut 6 bases from V and 5 bases from J, with 13 bases between. Written as DNA, the CDR3 is TGTGCCAGCAGCCCCGTTACGGGGACCGGGGAGCTGTTTTTT. This gives the protein CASSPVTGTGELFF.

The V call is TRBV27, the J call TRBJ2-1; D assignment may be TRBD1 or TRBD2 (5 bases each). The CDR3 is made up of 14 amino acids. Germline V gene data show CDR1 as MNHEY and CDR2 as SMNVEV (reference sequence). Trimming took 5 bases from V and 2 from J, leaving 10 bases between them. The CDR3 reads CASSPGPTYNEQFF. CDR3 coding DNA: TGTGCCAGCAGTCCGGGGCCTACCTACAATGAGCAGTTCTTC.

At least ten counts were recorded for this clonotype. The chain is built from TRBV12-3 or TRBV12-4 and TRBJ2-7; TRBD2 is a possible D gene (6 bases). There are 15 residues in the CDR3. V gave up 1 base and J gave up 4 bases, with 14 bases separating them. CDR3 residues: CASSLEAGGGYEQYV. CDR3 in DNA: TGTGCCAGCAGTTTAGAGGCCGGGGGTGGGTACGAGCAGTACGTC.

This clonotype was counted between two and nine times. The chain recombines TRBV19 with TRBJ1-5; D ambiguous. The CDR3 length is 13 residues. Trimming left V 7 bases short and J 7 bases short, with 14 bases between. Germline CDR1 reads LNHDA; CDR2 reads SQIVND (reference sequence). Written as DNA, the CDR3 is TGTGCCAGTAAGGATCGCAGTAGACAGCCCCAGCATTTT. This encodes CASKDRSRQPQHF.

The chain joins TRBV6-2 or TRBV6-3 to TRBJ2-7; tentatively, D is TRBD2 (7 bases). The CDR3 contains 14 residues. The germline V gene has CDR1 MNHEY and CDR2 SVGEGT. The V gene lost 6 bases and the J gene lost 6 bases, with 18 bases spanning the gap. CDR3 residues: CASSRPGGLFEQYF. The CDR3 nucleotides are TGTGCCAGCAGCCGACCCGGGGGGCTATTCGAGCAGTACTTC.

The chain employs TRBV5-1 and TRBJ2-5; 8 bases fit TRBD2. The junction had 9 bases not matched to a gene; V was cut back by 0 bases and J by 5 bases. From germline, CDR1 is SGHRS and CDR2 YFSETQ. The CDR3 has 16 residues. CDR3 DNA sequence: TGCGCCAGCAGCTTGGCCTATAGCGGGATGAGGGAGACCCAGTACTTC. Protein sequence: CASSLAYSGMRETQYF.

The chain couples TRBV23-1 to TRBJ2-4; D might be TRBD2 (5 bases). TRBV23-1 is reported as an ORF; its role is uncertain. The CDR3 contains 16 residues. Trimming removed 3 bases from V and 0 bases from J, with 12 bases in between. The CDR3 nucleotides are TGCGCCAGCAGTCACGGGGAGATCCTAGCCAAAAACATTCAGTACTTC. This gives the protein CASSHGEILAKNIQYF.

There are many counts of this clonotype. CDR3 residues: CASSDSTGGADTQYF. The CDR3 coding sequence is TGTGCCAGCAGTGACTCGACAGGGGGCGCAGATACGCAGTATTTT. V gene TRBV6-4 combines with J gene TRBJ2-3; 10 bases are a match to TRBD1. CDR3 length: 15 amino acids. Per the germline V gene, CDR1 is MRHNA and CDR2 is SNTAGT. V lost 0 bases, J lost 4 bases, and 1 base stayed unmatched.

This sequence joins TRBV27 and TRBJ1-2; 9 nucleotides align to TRBD1. Trimming removed 5 bases from V and 7 bases from J; junction bases left unmatched: 11. The germline V gene encodes CDR1 MNHEY and CDR2 SMNVEV (reference sequence). The CDR3 totals 15 residues. CDR3 nucleotides: TGTGCCAGCAGTAAAGAACAGGGGGCTCTCGGTGGCTACACCTTC. As protein: CASSKEQGALGGYTF.

This clonotype turned up a few times. V is TRBV27 and J is TRBJ2-1; 11 nucleotides line up with TRBD2. Germline CDR1 is MNHEY and CDR2 is SMNVEV (reference sequence). The CDR3 spans 14 residues. With 8 bases clipped from V and 9 bases from J, the junction kept 9 bases outside the gene matches. CDR3 bases: TGTGCCAGCGGGTATAGCGGGGGGGCTCCTGAGCAGTTCTTC. Translated, it gives CASGYSGGAPEQFF.

This clonotype appeared many times. CDR3 loop: CSARDHFMTYSNQPQHF. The CDR3 DNA reads as TGCAGTGCTAGAGATCACTTTATGACCTATAGCAATCAGCCCCAGCATTTT. This chain connects TRBV20-1 to TRBJ1-5, with D unresolved. Looked up from germline, CDR1 is DFQATT and CDR2 is SNEGSKA (reference sequence). The ends were cut back, 0 bases at V and 0 bases at J, with 15 bases in the middle. The CDR3 runs to 17 residues.

This clonotype was seen at least ten times. The genes are TRBV7-2 and TRBJ1-1, with no clear D. V shed 5 bases and J shed 1 base, with 8 bases lying between them. The CDR3 runs to 13 residues. Germline V gene lookup returns CDR1 SGHTA and CDR2 FQGNSA. CDR3 sequence: CASSTQANTEAFF. The CDR3 coding sequence is TGTGCCAGCAGCACCCAGGCGAACACTGAAGCTTTCTTT.

J is TRBJ2-3 and V is TRBV7-2; D is ambiguous. The CDR3 is made up of 14 amino acids. Trimming took 5 bases from V and 0 from J, leaving 9 bases between them. CDR1 SGHTA and CDR2 FQGNSA come from the germline V gene. The DNA for the CDR3 is TGTGCCAGCAGCCCTCGTTTGAGCACAGATACGCAGTATTTT. It encodes CASSPRLSTDTQYF.

This clonotype was seen a few times. The rearrangement joins TRBV20-1 to TRBJ2-2; D is unresolved. Germline values: CDR1 DFQATT, CDR2 SNEGSKA (reference sequence). The CDR3 runs 13 residues. V lost 8 bases and J lost 4, with 14 bases in between. The CDR3 is CSLFGGVTGELFF. The CDR3 coding sequence is TGCAGTCTCTTTGGTGGGGTCACCGGGGAGCTGTTTTTT.

V usage is TRBV5-4 and J usage is TRBJ1-6; 7 bases align to TRBD1. The CDR3 runs to 13 residues. Losses at the gene ends were 5 bases for V and 15 bases for J; bases not matched to a gene: 11. Germline assignment: CDR1 SGHNT and CDR2 YYREEE (reference sequence). The CDR3 loop reads CASSSDYRGILHF. The CDR3 DNA reads TGTGCCAGCAGTTCCGACTACAGGGGCATCCTCCACTTT.

This chain joins TRBV9 and TRBJ2-3; 9 nucleotides align to TRBD1. The germline V gene encodes CDR1 SGDLS and CDR2 YYNGEE. Losses at the gene ends were 2 bases for V and 2 bases for J; bases not matched to a gene: 6. This CDR3 contains 16 residues. The CDR3 protein is CASSVRQGGYTDTQYF. In nucleotides, the CDR3 is TGTGCCAGCAGCGTTAGACAGGGGGGGTACACAGATACGCAGTATTTT. Combining the CDR3 with reference TRBV9 and TRBJ2-3 gives the whole variable domain DSGVTQTPKHLITATGQRVTLRCSPRSGDLSVYWYQQSLDQGLQFLIQYYNGEERAKGNILERFSAQQFPDLHSELNLSSLELGDSALYFCASSVRQGGYTDTQYFGPGTRLTVL.

This clonotype was seen more than once but under ten times. The rearrangement joins TRBV9 to TRBJ2-3, with no clear D. Per germline, CDR1 SGDLS and CDR2 YYNGEE. The germline V and J ends were trimmed by 3 bases and 5 bases, with 13 bases remaining between them. The CDR3 loop spans 14 amino acids. This CDR3 reads CASSAARLGDTQYF. DNA of the CDR3: TGTGCCAGCAGCGCGGCCCGATTGGGAGATACGCAGTATTTT.

This clonotype appeared many times. The chain employs TRBV4-1 and TRBJ2-2; 9 nucleotides match TRBD1. Trimming removed 6 bases from V and 5 bases from J; junction bases left unmatched: 7. The germline gives CDR1 MGHRA, CDR2 YSYEKL. The CDR3 runs 15 residues. CDR3 region: CASRTGGLRTGELFF. CDR3 DNA sequence: TGCGCCAGCAGGACAGGGGGATTGCGAACCGGGGAGCTGTTTTTT.

The CDR3 loop reads CASSPLTGGATNEKLFF. In DNA, the CDR3 is TGTGCCAGCAGTCCACTTACAGGGGGAGCAACTAATGAAAAACTGTTTTTT. The chain is built from TRBV27 and TRBJ1-4, with TRBD1 matching 8 bases. Germline V gene sequence: CDR1 MNHEY, CDR2 SMNVEV (reference sequence). The CDR3 spans 17 residues. Trimming removed 5 bases from V and 0 bases from J; junction bases left unmatched: 8.

This clonotype turned up a few times. This sequence joins TRBV6-5 and TRBJ1-6; 9 bases align to TRBD1. V lost 5 bases to trimming and J lost 12 bases; unmatched junction nucleotides: 5. Germline V gene lookup returns CDR1 MNHEY and CDR2 SVGAGI. CDR3 length: 13 residues. Here the CDR3 DNA reads TGTGCCAGCAGTCGGGACAGGGACCTACCCCTCCACTTT. Translating it yields CASSRDRDLPLHF.

The chain links TRBV12-3 or TRBV12-4 to TRBJ2-1; D is tentatively TRBD1 or TRBD2 (5 bases each). V lost 0 bases, J lost 9 bases, and 9 bases lay in between. This CDR3 comprises 13 residues. The CDR3 reads CASSLAGDGEQFF. CDR3 in DNA: TGTGCCAGCAGTTTAGCGGGGGACGGTGAGCAGTTCTTC.

This clonotype was detected a few times. This rearrangement joins TRBV9 to TRBJ2-1; D unresolved. The CDR3 consists of 15 residues. Trimming pared 0 bases from V and 4 bases from J, leaving 11 bases between. Germline loops: CDR1 SGDLS, CDR2 YYNGEE. CDR3 DNA sequence: TGTGCCAGCAGCGTAGCGGCAGGTGGTTACAATGAGCAGTTCTTC. The encoded protein is CASSVAAGGYNEQFF.